These T cell receptor beta chains were read from a single sample in a study of CD8 T cells in ankylosing spondylitis. TCRdb re-called the 5' RACE reads with MiXCR, one entry per CDR3 protein. The sample contains about 840,000 distinct CDR3 sequences, 10% to 15% of which appear only once. The source material was blood, either unsorted or a sorted T cell fraction (not recorded which). The receptors were sampled from a male donor with ankylosing spondylitis. Both conserved end residues are part of each CDR3. The D gene is left open where the match is weak. Where a row states a size, it is once, few, many or the class of an expanded clone; other rows omit it.

TRBJ2-1	TRBV21-1	few	NA	CASSLDGSGSYNEQFF	TGTGCCAGCAGTCTGGACGGGTCGGGCTCCTACAATGAGCAGTTCTTC
TRBJ1-2	TRBV18	NA	NA	CASSLARAGGGYTF	TGTGCCAGCTCACTCGCGAGGGCAGGTGGAGGCTACACCTTC
TRBJ2-1	TRBV10-3	NA	NA	CAISVVNPRETGTYNEQFF	TGTGCCATCAGTGTCGTCAACCCACGGGAGACCGGAACCTACAATGAGCAGTTCTTC
TRBJ1-6	TRBV15	NA	NA	CATSSSSYNSPLHF	TGTGCCACCAGCAGTAGCTCCTATAATTCACCCCTCCACTTT
TRBJ2-4	TRBV6-1	few	NA	CAVHSQALAKNIQYF	TGTGCCGTCCACAGCCAGGCCCTAGCCAAAAACATTCAGTACTTC
TRBJ1-6	TRBV3-1	many	TRBD1	CATNRQGNSPLHF	TGTGCCACCAACCGACAGGGGAATTCACCCCTCCACTTT
TRBJ1-2	TRBV4-3	NA	NA	CASSRDRTGGYTF	TGCGCCAGCAGCCGGGACCGTACGGGAGGCTACACCTTC
TRBJ2-3	TRBV29-1	many	TRBD2	CSVVAGLITDTQYF	TGCAGCGTGGTAGCGGGGCTAATCACAGATACGCAGTATTTT
TRBJ2-7	TRBV6-1	many	TRBD1	CASSRWDSASYEQYF	TGTGCCAGCAGCCGGTGGGACAGTGCCTCCTACGAGCAGTACTTC
TRBJ2-7	TRBV7-3	NA	NA	CASSLSSGDYEQYF	TGTGCCAGCAGCTTAAGCTCAGGGGACTACGAGCAGTACTTC
TRBJ2-6	TRBV7-2	few	NA	CASSSYSGANVLTF	TGTGCCAGCAGCTCCTACTCTGGGGCCAACGTCCTGACTTTC
TRBJ2-5	TRBV20-1	many	TRBD2	CSAGPTSGSETQYF	TGCAGTGCTGGTCCTACTAGCGGGAGTGAGACCCAGTACTTC
TRBJ2-3	TRBV7-2	few	TRBD2	CASSLAAGVYTDTQYF	TGTGCCAGCAGCTTAGCAGCGGGGGTTTACACAGATACGCAGTATTTT
TRBJ1-1	TRBV28	NA	NA	CASSYPGLRGSEAFF	TGTGCCAGCAGTTACCCGGGCCTCAGAGGATCTGAAGCTTTCTTT
TRBJ2-1	TRBV7-7	few	NA	CASSLTGLSTEQFF	TGTGCTAGCAGCCTAACAGGACTATCCACTGAGCAGTTCTTC
TRBJ1-5	TRBV4-3	few	NA	CASSQERASQPQHF	TGCGCCAGCAGCCAAGAGAGGGCCAGTCAGCCCCAGCATTTT
TRBJ2-3	TRBV7-2	many	NA	CASSRVTATDTQYF	TGTGCCAGCAGTCGTGTGACGGCCACAGATACGCAGTATTTT
TRBJ1-5	TRBV12-3/TRBV12-4	many	NA	CASSFRDNLQEQPQHF	TGTGCCAGCAGTTTCCGGGACAATTTACAGGAACAGCCCCAGCATTTT
TRBJ1-5	TRBV6-6	few	NA	CASSYVQGQPQHF	TGTGCCAGCAGTTACGTCCAGGGACAGCCCCAGCATTTT
TRBJ2-1	TRBV20-1	NA	TRBD1	CSATDRVDEQFF	TGCAGTGCCACGGACAGGGTGGATGAGCAGTTCTTC